This T cell receptor (beta chain) is from a study of cytomegalovirus exposure and HLA in healthy donors. Study results and caveats: As was reported, the classifier diagnosed cytomegalovirus status with high specificity and sensitivity. The dataset shows that most TCR sequences were rare, while some public TCRs occurred in many donors.

Measured with immunoSEQ multiplex PCR; TCRdb has only the in-frame clones, and not every one. The data show approximately 160,000 clones, around nine tenths seen once. A remark on this clone: The antigen remains unidentified. Other DNA sequences in the same sample also yield this CDR3.

CDR1 is SGDLS, CDR2 YYNGEE, per germline. V lost 0 bases to trimming and J lost 2 bases, with 9 bases between them. The CDR3 is made up of 14 amino acids. Sequenced: PBMCs. V is TRBV9 and J is TRBJ2-7; D possibly corresponds to TRBD1 (6 bases). This clonotype was sampled from a woman aged 18-30 years in good health and CMV-seropositive. The CDR3 is CASSVGGGTYEQYF. In DNA, the CDR3 is TGTGCCAGCAGCGTAGGAGGGGGAACCTACGAGCAGTACTTC.